This T cell receptor beta chain was captured by sequencing in a study of blood T cell repertoires in COVID-19. Study-level background: COVID-19 samples collected from the United States, Italy and Spain covered acute and convalescent phases. PBMCs, B-cell-depleted T cells, or T cells provided the cDNA or gDNA that made up the material.

Trimming removed 6 bases from V and 10 bases from J; junction bases left unmatched: 13. Germline-derived CDR1 and CDR2 are SNHLY and FYNNEI. The CDR3 length is 15 residues. The authors' processing: Nucleated cell number was recorded as an estimate derived from reference gene primer amplification. Sequenced by immunoSEQ multiplex PCR; TCRdb stores in-frame clones only, minus some. V, J and clone size are those of that table, while D and trimming were read from the DNA. Here the sample spans approximately 250,000 clones, approximately 82% being singletons. V gene TRBV2 combines with J gene TRBJ2-1; the match to TRBD1 covers 9 bases. This sequence was found in a man in his sixties who had recovered from COVID-19. Material: peripheral blood. The CDR3 sequence is CASSDPGDRGDEQFF. CDR3 bases: TGTGCCAGCAGCGACCCCGGTGACAGGGGGGACGAGCAGTTCTTC.